A selection of T cell receptor beta chains follows, all from one sample in a study of cytomegalovirus exposure and HLA in healthy donors. Sequenced by immunoSEQ multiplex PCR; TCRdb stores in-frame clones only, minus some. The sample consists of tens of thousands of clones, roughly 80% of them appearing once. Sequencing was performed on PBMCs. The receptors here all came from a man between 60 and 70 years old in good health and CMV-seropositive. Both conserved end residues are part of each CDR3. The D gene is left open where the match is weak. Clone size appears in some rows only: once, few, many, or a class for an expanded clone.

>TRBJ2-7|NA|TRBV4-1|NA
TGCGCCAGCAGCCAAGGAGGGAGCATATTTGAGCAGTACTTC
CASSQGGSIFEQYF
>TRBJ2-6|NA|TRBV4-1|NA
TGCGCCAGCAGCCAAGTCCTCTCTGGGGCCAACGTCCTGACTTTC
CASSQVLSGANVLTF
>TRBJ2-1|NA|TRBV7-2|NA
TGTGCCAGCAGCTTAGCGGTCGGGAATGAGCAGTTCTTC
CASSLAVGNEQFF
>TRBJ1-5|NA|TRBV2|NA
TGTGCCAGCAGTTCGACAATAAGGGGCCAGCCCCAGCATTTT
CASSSTIRGQPQHF
>TRBJ1-5|NA|TRBV19|NA
TGTGCCAGTAGGGGGTTAGGGGAAAATCAGCCCCAGCATTTT
CASRGLGENQPQHF
>TRBJ1-1|NA|TRBV6-5|NA
TGTGCCAGCAGTGACTTCACAGGGCCCATGAAAGCTTTCTTT
CASSDFTGPMKAFF
>TRBJ2-1|few|TRBV4-1|TRBD2
TGCGCCAGCAGCCTAGGACTAGCGGGAGAGGCCTTCTACAATGAGCAGTTCTTC
CASSLGLAGEAFYNEQFF
>TRBJ1-2|NA|TRBV29-1|NA
TGCAGCGTCCGCGAAGGTGGTACAGCCTCACTCTATGGCTACACCTTC
CSVREGGTASLYGYTF
>TRBJ2-4|NA|TRBV6-5|NA
TGTGCCAGCAGCCCCCAGTGGGCGGCCAAAAACATTCAGTACTTC
CASSPQWAAKNIQYF
>TRBJ1-1|once|TRBV7-9|NA
TGTTCCAGCAACCGGGGGGACACTGAAGCTTTCTTT
CSSNRGDTEAFF
>TRBJ2-7|NA|TRBV6-5|NA
TGTGCCAGCAGTTACTCGGCGTCAGGCCGCTACGAGCAGTACTTC
CASSYSASGRYEQYF
>TRBJ2-3|NA|TRBV6-4|NA
TGTGCCAGCAGTGACTCGACTTTCAGTGCAGATACGCAGTATTTT
CASSDSTFSADTQYF
>TRBJ2-2|NA|TRBV11-3|TRBD1
TGTGCCAGCTACATTAAGCATAGGATTACAGGGGAAACCGGGGAGCTGTTTTTT
CASYIKHRITGETGELFF
>TRBJ1-2|NA|TRBV14|NA
TGTGCCAGCAGCTCAGTGGGCGCAGACTATGGCTACACCTTC
CASSSVGADYGYTF
>TRBJ2-1|few|TRBV19|TRBD2
TGTGCCAGTAAGTCGACTAGCGGGACCTACAATGAGCAGTTCTTC
CASKSTSGTYNEQFF
>TRBJ2-1|NA|TRBV7-8|NA
TGTGCCAGCAGCTACGCCCCGAGCTCCTACAATGAGCAGTTCTTC
CASSYAPSSYNEQFF
>TRBJ1-2|NA|TRBV4-2|NA
TGTGCCAGCAGCCAAGATACGGTAGCTAACTATGGCTACACCTTC
CASSQDTVANYGYTF
>TRBJ1-1|once|TRBV4-1|NA
TGCGCCAGCAGCGCAGGCTGGGGCATTTTCACTGAAGCTTTCTTT
CASSAGWGIFTEAFF
>TRBJ2-1|few|TRBV7-7|NA
TGTGCTAGCAGCCCGCTCCCCCGGGTAAATGAGCAGTTCTTC
CASSPLPRVNEQFF
>TRBJ2-7|NA|TRBV19|TRBD1
TGTGCCACGACAGGGGTTGTCTTTGGCGAGCAGTACTTC
CATTGVVFGEQYF
>TRBJ2-1|NA|TRBV6-5|NA
TGTGCCAGCAGCCTCTTTGAGGATGAGCAGTTCTTC
CASSLFEDEQFF
>TRBJ2-1|NA|TRBV11-2|TRBD2
TGTGCCAGCAGCTTAGAACTACCACGGGGGGGTGAGCAGTTCTTC
CASSLELPRGGEQFF
>TRBJ1-1|NA|TRBV5-6|TRBD1
TGTGCCAGCAGCTTGGACCAGGGGGAGATGAACACTGAAGCTTTCTTT
CASSLDQGEMNTEAFF